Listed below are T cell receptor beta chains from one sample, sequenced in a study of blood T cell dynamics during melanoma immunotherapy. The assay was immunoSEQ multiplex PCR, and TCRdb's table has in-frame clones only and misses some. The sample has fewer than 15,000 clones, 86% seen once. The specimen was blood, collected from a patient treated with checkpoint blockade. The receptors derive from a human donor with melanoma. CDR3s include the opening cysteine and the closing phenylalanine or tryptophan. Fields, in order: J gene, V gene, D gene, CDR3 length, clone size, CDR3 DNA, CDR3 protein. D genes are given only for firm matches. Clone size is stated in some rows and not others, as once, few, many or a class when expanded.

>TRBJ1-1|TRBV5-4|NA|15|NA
TGTGCCAGCAGCCTTACAGGGAGGGGGTACACTGAAGCTTTCTTT
CASSLTGRGYTEAFF
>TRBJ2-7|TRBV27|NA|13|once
TGTGCCAGCAGTCGATTCCCTACTTCCGAGCAGTACTTC
CASSRFPTSEQYF
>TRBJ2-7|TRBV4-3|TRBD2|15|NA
TGCGCCAGCAGCCAAGGGACTAGCGGGAGAATCGAGCAGTACTTC
CASSQGTSGRIEQYF
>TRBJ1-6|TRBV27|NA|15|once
TGTGCCAGCAGTGCATCGGTGACTGGGGATTCACCCCTCCACTTT
CASSASVTGDSPLHF
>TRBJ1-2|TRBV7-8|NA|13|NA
TGTGCCAGCAGTCAAGGACCGGGCCATGGCTACACCTTC
CASSQGPGHGYTF
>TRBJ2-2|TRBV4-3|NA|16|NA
TGCGCCAGCAGCCAAGATCTTGGGCTAGCGCCCGGGGAGCTGTTTTTT
CASSQDLGLAPGELFF
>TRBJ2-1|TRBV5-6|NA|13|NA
TGTGCCAGCAGCACCACTAGCTTCGGTGAGCAGTTCTTC
CASSTTSFGEQFF
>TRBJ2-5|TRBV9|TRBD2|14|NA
TGTGCCAGCAGCGTAGGGACTAGGCTAGAGACCCAGTACTTC
CASSVGTRLETQYF
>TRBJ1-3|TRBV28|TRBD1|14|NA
TGTGCCAGCAGCCGAAGACAGGGCGGAAACACCATATATTTT
CASSRRQGGNTIYF
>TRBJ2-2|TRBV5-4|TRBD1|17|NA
TGTGCCAGCAGCTTGTCAAGGGGGCGCGATACCACCGGGGAGCTGTTTTTT
CASSLSRGRDTTGELFF
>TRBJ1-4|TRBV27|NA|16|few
TGTGCCAGCAGGTTTGGCCTCAGGGGAACTAATGAAAAACTGTTTTTT
CASRFGLRGTNEKLFF
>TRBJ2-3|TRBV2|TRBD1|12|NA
TGTGCCAGCAGGACAGGGTTTGATACGCAGTATTTT
CASRTGFDTQYF
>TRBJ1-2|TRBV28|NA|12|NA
TGTGCCAGCAGTTCATCGGGGTATGGCTACACCTTC
CASSSSGYGYTF
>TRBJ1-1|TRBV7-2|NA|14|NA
TGTGCCAGCAGCCTAAGGCAGGTGAACACTGAAGCTTTCTTT
CASSLRQVNTEAFF
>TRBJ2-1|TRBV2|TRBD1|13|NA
TGTGCCAGCAGTACCGGGACAGTAAATGAGCAGTTCTTC
CASSTGTVNEQFF
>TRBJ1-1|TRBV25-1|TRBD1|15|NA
TGTGCCAGCAGACCGGGACAGGGTTATAACACTGAAGCTTTCTTT
CASRPGQGYNTEAFF
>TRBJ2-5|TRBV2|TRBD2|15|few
TGTGCCAGCAGGGCCGGGACTAGCGGGAGCGAGACCCAGTACTTC
CASRAGTSGSETQYF
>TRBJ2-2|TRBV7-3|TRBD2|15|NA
TGTGCCAGCAGCTTAGGGCTAGCGGGAGCCGGGGAGCTGTTTTTT
CASSLGLAGAGELFF